These T cell receptor beta chains were read from a single sample in a study of lymphopenia after photon versus proton radiotherapy. The table came from immunoSEQ multiplex PCR; TCRdb's copy has only in-frame clones and leaves some out. The sample contains about 17,000 clones, 90% to 95% of which appear only once. Source: peripheral blood, taken from a patient treated with photon-based radiotherapy. The receptors were gathered from a man in his sixties with pancreatic cancer. CDR3s leave out the opening cysteine and the closing phenylalanine or tryptophan. The order of the fields is J gene, V gene, CDR3 protein.

j_gene: TRBJ1-5; v_gene: TRBV12-5; CDR3aa: ASGLVTGSGNQPQH
j_gene: TRBJ1-1; v_gene: TRBV6-5; CDR3aa: ASSYRPGSEAF
j_gene: TRBJ2-1; v_gene: TRBV11-3; CDR3aa: ASSSIAGDYNEQF
j_gene: TRBJ1-3; v_gene: TRBV18; CDR3aa: ASSPSIQDAGNTIY
j_gene: TRBJ1-6; v_gene: TRBV6-5; CDR3aa: ASSYQLGRNNSPLH
j_gene: TRBJ2-7; v_gene: TRBV4-1; CDR3aa: ASSQDPQDGQY
j_gene: TRBJ2-3; v_gene: TRBV4-2; CDR3aa: ASSQDRTSGNTDTQY
j_gene: TRBJ2-5; v_gene: TRBV5-4; CDR3aa: ASSLVGQETQY
j_gene: TRBJ1-1; v_gene: TRBV30; CDR3aa: AWSTGGSIVWTEAF
j_gene: TRBJ2-1; v_gene: TRBV5-4; CDR3aa: ASSFSGGAYNEQF
j_gene: TRBJ2-2; v_gene: TRBV7-6; CDR3aa: ASSQGTGWGELF
j_gene: TRBJ2-5; v_gene: TRBV10-3; CDR3aa: AIRGTIQETQY
j_gene: TRBJ1-5; v_gene: TRBV6-1; CDR3aa: ASSGRTGQGLGSNQPQH
j_gene: TRBJ2-7; v_gene: TRBV15; CDR3aa: ATSRGVGVSYEQY
j_gene: TRBJ2-7; v_gene: TRBV6-6; CDR3aa: ASSYDGNSYEQY
j_gene: TRBJ1-4; v_gene: TRBV7-2; CDR3aa: ASSLEIQAINEKLF
j_gene: TRBJ2-2; v_gene: TRBV7-9; CDR3aa: ASSLDSPGFGTGELF
j_gene: TRBJ2-2; v_gene: TRBV18; CDR3aa: ASSPQGPTNTGELF
j_gene: TRBJ2-7; v_gene: TRBV5-1; CDR3aa: ASSLTGTGTRRQY
j_gene: TRBJ2-1; v_gene: TRBV4-2; CDR3aa: ASSHPQVSGGINEQF
j_gene: TRBJ1-2; v_gene: TRBV7-9; CDR3aa: ASSSRAENYGYT
j_gene: TRBJ2-7; v_gene: TRBV4-3; CDR3aa: ASSQNFLRGGITYEQY
j_gene: TRBJ2-5; v_gene: TRBV25-1; CDR3aa: ASSESQETQY
j_gene: TRBJ1-4; v_gene: TRBV4-1; CDR3aa: ASSQDRVAEKLF
j_gene: TRBJ1-1; v_gene: TRBV18; CDR3aa: ASSLDLLSEAF
j_gene: TRBJ1-4; v_gene: TRBV15; CDR3aa: ATSRGSAAVRSNEKLF
j_gene: TRBJ2-1; v_gene: TRBV5-1; CDR3aa: ASSAQGADNEQF
j_gene: TRBJ2-7; v_gene: TRBV6-6; CDR3aa: ASIGTGEYSYEQY
j_gene: TRBJ1-5; v_gene: TRBV27; CDR3aa: ASSKTRNQPQH
j_gene: TRBJ2-7; v_gene: TRBV11-2; CDR3aa: ASSLPAAGDYEQY
j_gene: TRBJ1-2; v_gene: TRBV6-1; CDR3aa: ASREPGRGYT
j_gene: TRBJ1-2; v_gene: TRBV30; CDR3aa: AWSVLLGQAYRHGYT
j_gene: TRBJ1-6; v_gene: TRBV30; CDR3aa: AWRLRWGTLH
j_gene: TRBJ1-2; v_gene: TRBV29-1; CDR3aa: SVVTVPGQKFGYT
j_gene: TRBJ1-5; v_gene: TRBV5-4; CDR3aa: ASSRGQGNQPQH
j_gene: TRBJ2-3; v_gene: TRBV27; CDR3aa: ASSPRVAGVSTDTQY
j_gene: TRBJ2-5; v_gene: TRBV7-2; CDR3aa: ASSLGTAKETQY
j_gene: TRBJ1-5; v_gene: TRBV19; CDR3aa: ASSVTRGSNQPQH
j_gene: TRBJ1-1; v_gene: TRBV19; CDR3aa: ASSRDDWGRQDSVIRLTEAF
j_gene: TRBJ1-2; v_gene: TRBV4-1; CDR3aa: ASSQVGAGANYGYT
j_gene: TRBJ2-5; v_gene: TRBV7-7; CDR3aa: ASSAGGVTQY
j_gene: TRBJ1-3; v_gene: TRBV13; CDR3aa: ASSSTDIGNTIY
j_gene: TRBJ2-4; v_gene: TRBV29-1; CDR3aa: SAAGTGDGARY
j_gene: TRBJ2-4; v_gene: TRBV19; CDR3aa: ASSTAGIAKNIQY
j_gene: TRBJ2-1; v_gene: TRBV7-8; CDR3aa: ASSPIGAGDNEQF
j_gene: TRBJ2-5; v_gene: TRBV29-1; CDR3aa: SVDKGLGGGLQY
j_gene: TRBJ2-1; v_gene: TRBV19; CDR3aa: ASTSARQKTPAGSQF
j_gene: TRBJ1-5; v_gene: TRBV6-6; CDR3aa: ASSYSGTDHQPQH
j_gene: TRBJ2-7; v_gene: TRBV6-8; CDR3aa: ASSYCAGAEQY
j_gene: TRBJ1-2; v_gene: TRBV7-9; CDR3aa: ASSLLVIGGYGYT
j_gene: TRBJ2-5; v_gene: TRBV11-2; CDR3aa: ASSPTSGSHQETQY
j_gene: TRBJ2-3; v_gene: TRBV6-5; CDR3aa: ASCPGGSTDTQY
j_gene: TRBJ2-7; v_gene: TRBV7-3; CDR3aa: ASSLRTGQGYEQY